This TCR beta chain was profiled in a study of early T cells in non-severe SARS-CoV-2 infection. Study background: Sequenced bulk RNA came from whole blood that was unsorted, and chains were unpaired. Whole-study results and caveats: Private and CD4 specificities were missed by VDJdb matching, which favored anti-spike CD8 responses.

With V trimmed by 0 bases and J by 5 bases, 5 bases remained unmatched. CDR3 length equals 15 residues. The germline V gene has CDR1 SGDLS and CDR2 YYNGEE. A note on this clonotype: The target antigen is unknown.

Each single cDNA molecule received a unique molecular identifier. Each CDR3 protein gets one entry after TCRdb re-called the 5' RACE reads with MiXCR. Of approximately 60,000 distinct CDR3 sequences listed, around 13% are singletons. The receptor comes from an adult who was a healthcare worker with PCR-confirmed SARS-CoV-2 infection or an uninfected control (not recorded which). The sample consisted of whole blood. The chain carries TRBV9 and TRBJ2-3; TRBD2 aligns across 8 bases. The CDR3 DNA reads TGTGCCAGCAGCGTAGAGATTAGCGGGGTAGATACGCAGTATTTT. Translation: CASSVEISGVDTQYF.